Below are 8 T cell receptor beta chains sequenced from a single sample in a study of T cell changes during pregnancy in multiple sclerosis. Profiling relied on immunoSEQ multiplex PCR, and the TCRdb table lists in-frame clones only, not all of them. Here the sample spans some 97,000 clones, about 90% being singletons. Sequencing used peripheral blood, obtained after pregnancy. Receptors were obtained from a female donor with multiple sclerosis, enrolled in a pregnancy study.

CDR3 protein: CASSQDLNTGELFF. In DNA, the CDR3 is TGTGCCAGCAGCCAAGATCTAAACACCGGGGAGCTGTTTTTT. The chain recombines TRBV14 with TRBJ2-2; the D is unclear. V lost 0 bases to trimming and J lost 2 bases, with 4 bases between them. This CDR3 region has 14 residues. Germline V gene lookup returns CDR1 SGHDN and CDR2 FVKESK.

This chain links TRBV28 with TRBJ2-7; 9 bases map to TRBD2. CDR3 length: 15 residues. Germline V gene sequence: CDR1 MDHEN, CDR2 SYDVKM. The junction had 14 bases not matched to a gene; V was cut back by 8 bases and J by 6 bases. The CDR3: CASRDPSGTYTEQYF. The CDR3 DNA reads TGTGCCAGCCGGGACCCTAGCGGGACCTATACCGAGCAGTACTTC.

The chain combines TRBV5-1 with TRBJ1-1, with D tentatively TRBD1 (6 bases). The CDR3 has 15 residues. Deletions cut 3 bases from V and 3 bases from J, with 15 bases between. Germline V gene lookup returns CDR1 SGHRS and CDR2 YFSETQ. CDR3 nucleotide sequence: TGCGCCAGCAGCTCCAGGGGCGGGCGGCACACTGAAGCTTTCTTT. It yields the protein CASSSRGGRHTEAFF.

A single count supports this clone. The V gene is TRBV2, the J gene TRBJ2-7; D possibly corresponds to TRBD1 (5 bases). There are 15 residues in the CDR3. V was clipped by 5 bases and J by 3 bases, with 17 bases between them. CDR1 is SNHLY and CDR2 is FYNNEI in the germline V gene. The CDR3, as DNA: TGTGCCAGCAGTTCGACAGAGACCCATAACTACGAGCAGTACTTC. Encoded protein: CASSSTETHNYEQYF. The full variable domain, in which reference TRBV2 and TRBJ2-7 provide the parts outside the CDR3, is EPEVTQTPSHQVTQMGQEVILRCVPISNHLYFYWYRQILGQKVEFLVSFYNNEISEKSEIFDDQFSVERPDGSNFTLKIRSTKLEDSAMYFCASSSTETHNYEQYFGPGTRLTVT.

V is TRBV19 and J is TRBJ1-4, with D maybe TRBD1 (5 bases). This CDR3 spans 14 amino acids. Germline lookup yields CDR1 LNHDA and CDR2 SQIVND (reference sequence). V lost 3 bases, J lost 8 bases, and 13 bases lay in between. CDR3 bases: TGTGCCAGTAGTATCGACGGGCGGGGGGAAAAACTGTTTTTT. Amino acid sequence: CASSIDGRGEKLFF.

The CDR3 nucleotides read TGTGCCAGCTCACCAGCCCGGAGCGAGCCCCAGCATTTT. Amino acid sequence: CASSPARSEPQHF. The chain recombines TRBV18 with TRBJ1-5; the D is unclear. The V end lost 2 bases, the J end lost 8 bases, and 10 bases lay between the germline ends. Germline values: CDR1 KGHSH, CDR2 LQKENI. This CDR3 region has 13 residues.

The chain is built from TRBV5-6 and TRBJ2-3; 10 positions agree with TRBD1. The germline V gene has CDR1 SGHDT and CDR2 YYEEEE. The ends lost 2 bases at V and 1 base at J; junction bases unmatched: 1. There are 15 residues in the CDR3. The CDR3 reads CASSFGTGGTDTQYF. The CDR3 nucleotides are TGTGCCAGCAGCTTCGGGACAGGGGGCACAGATACGCAGTATTTT.

The chain has TRBV2 and TRBJ1-2; 7 nucleotides agree with TRBD1. The germline V gene encodes CDR1 SNHLY and CDR2 FYNNEI. V was clipped by 10 bases and J by 4 bases; unmatched bases: 9. This CDR3 contains 13 residues. DNA of the CDR3: TGTGCCACCACAGGGGTTAAAAGCTATGGCTACACCTTC. Translation gives CATTGVKSYGYTF.